The 8 T cell receptor beta chains presented below share a single source sample, sequenced in a study of cytomegalovirus exposure and HLA in healthy donors. Both 60 Vbeta primers and 13 Jbeta primers went into the PCR. Profiling relied on immunoSEQ multiplex PCR, and the TCRdb table lists in-frame clones only, not all of them. Found here are some 120,000 clones, 70% to 80% of them singletons; the top ten hold approximately 1.2%. What was sequenced was PBMCs. Source of these receptors: a man between 45 and 60 years old in good health and CMV-seronegative.

This chain joins TRBV6-5 and TRBJ2-2; D is possibly TRBD2 (6 bases). Trimming took 0 bases from V and 1 from J, leaving 9 bases between them. This CDR3 spans 16 amino acids. Germline V CDR1 and CDR2: MNHEY, SVGAGI. The CDR3 is CASSYSPGVNTGELFF. CDR3 DNA sequence: TGTGCCAGCAGTTACTCGCCGGGAGTGAACACCGGGGAGCTGTTTTTT.

This clone occurred once. This rearrangement joins TRBV28 to TRBJ2-6; a weak D match, TRBD2 (5 bases). This CDR3 has 18 amino acids. Germline CDR1 is MDHEN and CDR2 is SYDVKM. V was cut by 5 bases and J by 2 bases, with 19 bases left in between. For the CDR3, the DNA is TGTGCCAGCAGTCCTGGATCGCTAACTAGGGCTGGGGCCAACGTCCTGACTTTC. This encodes CASSPGSLTRAGANVLTF.

The genes are TRBV9 and TRBJ2-5; TRBD2 agrees at 10 bases. The CDR3 runs 15 residues. Germline trimming cut 0 bases from V and 4 bases from J; bases unmatched to any gene: 3. CDR1 is SGDLS, CDR2 YYNGEE, per germline. As DNA, the CDR3 is TGTGCCAGCAGCGTAGGGCTAGCGGGAGTAGAGACCCAGTACTTC. This encodes CASSVGLAGVETQYF.

The V and J genes are TRBV28 and TRBJ2-3; 7 bases match TRBD1. Germline CDR1 and CDR2: MDHEN and SYDVKM. The V and J ends lost 10 bases and 0 bases, in that order; junction bases with no gene match: 1. The CDR3 has 12 residues. The CDR3 loop reads CATGGSTDTQYF. CDR3 nucleotides: TGTGCCACAGGGGGTAGCACAGATACGCAGTATTTT. Full variable domain (missing parts from reference TRBV28 and TRBJ2-3): DVKVTQSSRYLVKRTGEKVFLECVQDMDHENMFWYRQDPGLGLRLIYFSYDVKMKEKGDIPEGYSVSREKKERFSLILESASTNQTSMYLCATGGSTDTQYFGPGTRLTVL.

About this clone: A read error may produce the germline difference seen at one junction end. This chain uses TRBV6-5 with TRBJ2-4; TRBD1 might be the D (8 bases). The CDR3 extends over 11 amino acids. Germline assignment: CDR1 MNHEY and CDR2 SVGAGI. The CDR3 here is CASSPGTGLVF. DNA for the CDR3: TGTGCCAGCAGTCCCGGGACAGGACTAGTCTTC.

This rearrangement joins TRBV15 to TRBJ1-4, with D hard to call. The CDR3 has 12 amino acids. CDR1 and CDR2 from the germline V gene are LNHNV and YYDKDF (reference sequence). Trimming took 8 bases from V and 10 from J, leaving 14 bases between them. The CDR3 protein is CATGGGRGKLFF. The CDR3 region has the DNA TGTGCCACCGGCGGAGGACGGGGAAAACTGTTTTTT.

This chain connects TRBV6-5 to TRBJ2-1; 12 bases are a match to TRBD2. CDR3 length: 14 residues. Looked up from germline, CDR1 is MNHEY and CDR2 is SVGAGI. V lost 6 bases to trimming and J lost 11 bases; unmatched junction nucleotides: 8. This chain's CDR3 is CASRQETSGRKQFF. As DNA, the CDR3 is TGTGCCAGCAGGCAGGAGACTAGCGGGAGAAAGCAGTTCTTC.

The rearrangement joins TRBV29-1 to TRBJ2-5; a possible D gene is TRBD2 (5 bases). From germline, CDR1 is SQVTM and CDR2 ANQGSEA. V was cut by 6 bases and J by 5 bases, with 16 bases left in between. The CDR3 is 13 residues long. CDR3 loop: CSVQRWAGETQYF. Written as DNA, the CDR3 is TGCAGCGTCCAAAGGTGGGCGGGTGAGACCCAGTACTTC.